Ten or more counts support the clone carrying this T cell receptor (beta chain). Its specificity is unknown. The data stem from a study of T-cell reconstitution after alpha-beta-depleted transplantation in children. Study-level results: Most T-cell counts and diversity one year after the transplant came from T cells that were newly produced. Recipient T cells and thymic progenitors that survived gave rise to the high TCRbeta diversity observed at day 60 in some patients. At around two months after transplant, the alpha-beta T cells were reportedly derived from several hundred expanded clones that came from non-depleted graft cells.

Researchers prepared the TCRbeta library using unique molecular identifiers, the study reports. Via MiXCR, TCRdb re-called the PCR reads, giving one row per CDR3 protein. The sample includes some 200,000 distinct CDR3 sequences, roughly 8.3% of them seen just once. The clonotype was recovered from a male patient under 10 years old who had a stem cell transplant for acute myeloid leukemia, so the T cells may come from the graft donor. The sequenced sample was PBMCs, mostly from graft donor cells, obtained 360 days after TCRalphabeta/CD19-depleted stem cell transplant.

The CDR3 here is CSAGSGGTEAFF. For the CDR3, the DNA is TGCAGCGCTGGGTCAGGGGGGACTGAAGCTTTCTTT. The J gene is TRBJ1-1, the V gene TRBV29-1; 7 bases fit TRBD1. The CDR3 spans 12 residues. J was trimmed by 5 bases and V by 7 bases; bases with no gene match: 7. Germline loops: CDR1 SQVTM, CDR2 ANQGSEA.